Below are 22 T cell receptor beta chains sequenced from a single sample in a study of T cells in Graves' hyperthyroidism and ophthalmopathy. Authors of the study amplified TCR beta CDR3 regions from RNA transcripts. HTBI primers were used for first-round RT-PCR of the TCR CDR3. TCRdb re-called the multiplex PCR reads with MiXCR, one entry per CDR3 protein. The sample has about 400,000 distinct CDR3 sequences, more than 12% seen once; the top ten hold around 27%. What was sequenced was blood. Source of these receptors: a man aged 50 or older with Graves' ophthalmopathy.

With regard to this clonotype: The junction differs from germline at one of its ends, possibly a read error. This rearrangement joins TRBV3-1 to TRBJ1-3, with 8 bases aligning to TRBD1. CDR1 and CDR2 (germline): LGHDT, YNNKEL (reference sequence). The CDR3 contains 16 residues. The CDR3 region is CASGHRWTGSGNTIYF. The CDR3 region has the DNA TGTGCCAGCGGCCACCGATGGACAGGGTCTGGAAACACCATATATTTT.

The gene calls are TRBV19 and TRBJ1-3, with D perhaps matching TRBD1 (6 bases). The CDR3 runs 16 residues. V lost 3 bases to trimming and J lost 2 bases, with 14 bases between them. CDR1 LNHDA and CDR2 SQIVND come from the germline V gene (reference sequence). The CDR3 DNA is TGTGCCAGTAGTATGACACAGGGTATGACTGGAAACACCATATATTTT. Translation gives CASSMTQGMTGNTIYF.

This clonotype appeared many times. V is TRBV5-6 and J is TRBJ2-5; D not certain. The length of the CDR3 is 15 residues. V lost 0 bases, J lost 5 bases, and 14 bases lay in between. CDR1 is SGHDT and CDR2 is YYEEEE in the germline V gene. CDR3 residues: CASSLAPVPPETQYF. Written as DNA, the CDR3 is TGTGCCAGCAGCTTGGCCCCCGTTCCCCCCGAGACCCAGTACTTC.

This clonotype occurred many times. The CDR3 here is CASSDRLAGDYETQYF. The CDR3 DNA reads TGTGCCAGCAGCGATAGACTAGCGGGAGATTACGAGACCCAGTACTTC. This chain links TRBV12-3 or TRBV12-4 with TRBJ2-5, with 12 bases fitting TRBD2. The CDR3 has 16 residues. V was pared by 6 bases and J by 5 bases, with 10 bases of the junction left unmatched.

This clonotype showed up just a few times. CDR3 bases: TGTGCCAGCAGTGACGACGGGACAAAGCCCTACGAGCAGTACTTC. Its protein is CASSDDGTKPYEQYF. The chain couples TRBV6-1 to TRBJ2-7, with D perhaps matching TRBD1 (6 bases). The V gene's germline CDR1 is MNHNS and CDR2 SASEGT. Deletions cut 3 bases from V and 2 bases from J, with 14 bases between. This CDR3 contains 15 residues.

This clonotype was seen only a few times. V usage is TRBV19 and J usage is TRBJ2-3; the D is unclear. CDR1 LNHDA and CDR2 SQIVND come from the germline V gene (reference sequence). The CDR3 sequence is 14 residues long. V was clipped by 4 bases and J by 0 bases, with 8 bases between them. The CDR3 DNA reads TGTGCCAGTAGTAAGCAGCGAAGCACAGATACGCAGTATTTT. Translated, it gives CASSKQRSTDTQYF.

This clonotype was seen a few times. The chain combines TRBV10-3 with TRBJ1-3, with D maybe TRBD1 (5 bases). The CDR3 covers 15 residues. Germline loops: CDR1 ENHRY, CDR2 SYGVKD. Trimming removed 10 bases from V and 3 bases from J, with 19 bases in between. CDR3 DNA: TGTGCCACCTATGCCCGGGACCGACATGGAAACACCATATATTTT. Translation gives CATYARDRHGNTIYF.

This clonotype came up a few times. The chain has TRBV28 and TRBJ2-7; D remains ambiguous. This CDR3 comprises 12 residues. With 2 bases removed from V and 2 bases from J, the gap between germline ends came to 4 bases. CDR1 MDHEN and CDR2 SYDVKM come from the germline V gene. The CDR3 bases are TGTGCCAGCAGTTTACATCCCTACGAGCAGTACTTC. Translated: CASSLHPYEQYF. Full variable domain (remainder filled in from reference TRBV28 and TRBJ2-7): DVKVTQSSRYLVKRTGEKVFLECVQDMDHENMFWYRQDPGLGLRLIYFSYDVKMKEKGDIPEGYSVSREKKERFSLILESASTNQTSMYLCASSLHPYEQYFGPGTRLTVT.

Many counts were recorded for this clonotype. The genes are TRBV13 and TRBJ2-7; D unclear. The CDR3 contains 12 residues. V lost 2 bases, J lost 4 bases, and 6 bases lay in between. CDR1 is PRHDT, CDR2 FYEKMQ, per germline (reference sequence). The CDR3 bases are TGTGCCAGCAGCTTAATGGGTTACGAGCAGTACTTC. Amino acid sequence: CASSLMGYEQYF.

This clonotype was picked up many times. The DNA for the CDR3 is TGCGCCAGCACCCCCGGCGGCGGGGAAATCGAGCAGTACTTC. This codes for CASTPGGGEIEQYF. This chain uses TRBV5-1 with TRBJ2-7, with D tentatively TRBD2 (6 bases). Germline V gene sequence: CDR1 SGHRS, CDR2 YFSETQ. V was pared by 6 bases and J by 6 bases, with 19 bases between. The CDR3 covers 14 residues.

This clonotype was seen ten or more times. The chain couples TRBV20-1 to TRBJ2-1; D may be TRBD2 (7 bases). This CDR3 is 15 amino acids long. CDR1 is DFQATT and CDR2 is SNEGSKA in the germline V gene (reference sequence). V dropped 6 bases and J dropped 4 bases, with 19 bases sitting between them. The CDR3 nucleotides read TGCAGTGCAATACTAGGGCGGGGGCCTTACAATGAGCAGTTCTTC. This codes for CSAILGRGPYNEQFF.

This clonotype was seen a handful of times. The CDR3 DNA reads TGTGCCAGCGCTGCTAGCGGGATTGGGGAGACCCAGTACTTC. It translates to CASAASGIGETQYF. This chain connects TRBV7-6 to TRBJ2-5, with 9 nucleotides matching TRBD2. The germline V gene encodes CDR1 SGHVS and CDR2 FNYEAQ. With 8 bases clipped from V and 5 bases from J, the junction kept 9 bases outside the gene matches. There are 14 residues in the CDR3.

This rearrangement joins TRBV14 to TRBJ1-1, with 8 bases that match TRBD1. The germline V gene has CDR1 SGHDN and CDR2 FVKESK. CDR3 length: 15 amino acids. The V and J ends lost 2 bases and 4 bases, in that order; junction bases with no gene match: 6. CDR3 coding DNA: TGTGCCAGCAGCCAAAGGACAGGGAGGGTCACTGAAGCTTTCTTT. Translation gives CASSQRTGRVTEAFF. Drawing the rest from reference TRBV14 and TRBJ1-1, the complete variable domain is EAGVTQFPSHSVIEKGQTVTLRCDPISGHDNLYWYRRVMGKEIKFLLHFVKESKQDESGMPNNRFLAERTGGTYSTLKVQPAELEDSGVYFCASSQRTGRVTEAFFGQGTRLTVV.

This clonotype was recorded a few times. The genes are TRBV20-1 and TRBJ1-3; D unresolved. The V gene lost 1 base and the J gene lost 0 bases, with 7 bases spanning the gap. Germline V gene sequence: CDR1 DFQATT, CDR2 SNEGSKA (reference sequence). The CDR3 has 14 residues. CDR3 in DNA: TGCAGTGCTAGAGCAGTGAGCTCTGGAAACACCATATATTTT. It is translated as CSARAVSSGNTIYF.

This clonotype was detected ten times or more. The chain joins TRBV18 to TRBJ1-2; 8 bases are shared with TRBD1. The germline CDR1 and CDR2 sequences are KGHSH and LQKENI. The CDR3 extends over 13 amino acids. The J segment lost 7 bases and the V segment lost 3 bases, leaving 4 bases of the junction unmatched. In DNA form, the CDR3 reads TGTGCCAGCTCACCGGACAGGGACGGTGGCTACACCTTC. Translating gives CASSPDRDGGYTF.

This clonotype appeared a few times. The chain has TRBV28 and TRBJ2-3; D may be TRBD2 (5 bases). The CDR3 has 15 amino acids. Germline assignment: CDR1 MDHEN and CDR2 SYDVKM. Trimming took off 3 bases at V and 2 bases at J, with 12 bases between the two ends. The CDR3 protein is CASSFLRGLTDTQYF. The DNA of the CDR3 is TGTGCCAGCAGTTTCTTGCGAGGGCTCACAGATACGCAGTATTTT. The whole variable domain, filled in from reference TRBV28 and TRBJ2-3, reads DVKVTQSSRYLVKRTGEKVFLECVQDMDHENMFWYRQDPGLGLRLIYFSYDVKMKEKGDIPEGYSVSREKKERFSLILESASTNQTSMYLCASSFLRGLTDTQYFGPGTRLTVL.

This clonotype was seen at least ten times. The chain couples TRBV3-1 to TRBJ1-1, with 8 bases identical to TRBD1. CDR3 length equals 14 residues. J gave up 10 bases and V 0 bases, and 7 bases lay outside the gene matches. Germline lookup yields CDR1 LGHDT and CDR2 YNNKEL (reference sequence). CDR3 in DNA: TGTGCCAGCAGCCAAGATATGGCAGGGGGCAGAGCTTTCTTT. It encodes CASSQDMAGGRAFF.

The chain is built from TRBV7-9 and TRBJ2-5; 9 nucleotides match TRBD2. With 8 bases clipped from V and 5 bases from J, the junction kept 9 bases outside the gene matches. Per the germline V gene, CDR1 is SEHNR and CDR2 is FQNEAQ (reference sequence). The CDR3 spans 14 residues. CDR3 sequence (DNA): TGTGCCAGCTTAAGAGCGGGAGGTGTTGAGACCCAGTACTTC. It yields the protein CASLRAGGVETQYF.

This clonotype was seen ten or more times. The genes are TRBV3-1 and TRBJ2-7; unclear D gene. This CDR3 comprises 13 residues. CDR1 is LGHDT, CDR2 YNNKEL, per germline (reference sequence). Trimming took off 4 bases at V and 7 bases at J, with 14 bases between the two ends. CDR3 sequence: CASSLRPAREQYF. The CDR3 nucleotides are TGTGCCAGCAGCCTAAGACCCGCTAGGGAGCAGTACTTC.

This clonotype came up a few times. The chain uses TRBV27 and TRBJ2-5; TRBD2 is a possible D gene (6 bases). Germline V gene lookup returns CDR1 MNHEY and CDR2 SMNVEV (reference sequence). V lost 2 bases, J lost 4 bases, and 14 bases lay in between. This CDR3 spans 15 amino acids. The CDR3 bases are TGTGCCAGCAGTTTACCCGGGGCGGGGATAGAGACCCAGTACTTC. This encodes CASSLPGAGIETQYF.

There are many counts of this clonotype. The gene calls are TRBV11-2 and TRBJ1-1, with a tentative D call TRBD1 (6 bases). CDR1 is SGHAT and CDR2 is FQNNGV in the germline V gene. V was clipped by 5 bases and J by 2 bases, with 15 bases between them. The CDR3 extends over 15 amino acids. In nucleotides, the CDR3 is TGTGCCAGCAGCCTAATGGGGGCAGGTAACACTGAAGCTTTCTTT. Residues: CASSLMGAGNTEAFF.

This clonotype was found many times. The chain recombines TRBV7-6 with TRBJ2-7; D is uncertain. The CDR3 loop spans 13 amino acids. Trimming shortened V by 0 bases and J by 5 bases, and 8 bases separated the two germline ends. Per the germline V gene, CDR1 is SGHVS and CDR2 is FNYEAQ. CDR3 in amino acids: CASSLATNNEQYF. The CDR3, as DNA: TGTGCCAGCAGCTTAGCCACCAACAACGAGCAGTACTTC.